This T cell receptor beta chain is drawn from a study of Ad26.COV2.S vaccination and SARS-CoV-2 variants. Worth noting for this clone: Other DNA sequences from this sample encode an identical CDR3 as well.

Trimming pared 1 base from V and 4 bases from J, leaving 8 bases between. CDR3 length: 14 residues. Germline CDR1 reads SGHNT; CDR2 reads YENEEA. Sequencing used immunoSEQ multiplex PCR; TCRdb keeps in-frame clones, though not all of them. The data contain around 400,000 clones, approximately 90% of them singletons. Indicated treatment: over 15 received Ad26.COV2.S at low or high dose, single or two shots; several received placebo; per-sample allocation not given. Specimen acquisition occurred on day 63 following the initial vaccine or placebo injection. The sequence derives from a person aged 18 to 65 who received the Ad26.COV2.S COVID-19 vaccine or a placebo. Sequenced here: peripheral blood, sampled in a trial of Ad26.COV2.S vaccine versus placebo. The genes are TRBV11-3 and TRBJ2-1; D ambiguous. The CDR3 spells CASSLAGAYNEQFF. Here the CDR3 DNA reads TGTGCCAGCAGCTTAGCCGGTGCTTACAATGAGCAGTTCTTC.